The 21 T cell receptor beta chains in this list originate from one sample, sequenced in a study of Tregs in tolerant kidney transplant recipients. The repertoire was sequenced with immunoSEQ multiplex PCR; TCRdb's copy has only in-frame clones and lacks some. This sample contains some 10,000 clones. Related graft donors supplied nonmyeloablative bone marrow transplants, and mixed chimerism was transient. The starting material was CD8+ T cells from blood (PBMCs), obtained 24 months after the transplant. These receptors were taken from a human patient who received a combined kidney and bone marrow transplant. Some T cells could come from the graft donor.

In regard to this clone: Coverage ceases 3 residues before the CDR3 finishes, and the germline J gene fills in the end. This rearrangement joins TRBV7-9 to TRBJ2-7, with D possibly matching TRBD2 (5 bases). The germline V gene has CDR1 SEHNR and CDR2 FQNEAQ (reference sequence). V dropped 0 bases and J dropped 5 bases, with 5 bases sitting between them. CDR3 length equals 12 residues. The CDR3 region is CASSLARDEQYF. CDR3 DNA, as far as it was read: TGTGCCAGCAGCTTAGCGAGGGACGAG.

A note on this clone: The DNA ends 3 residues before the CDR3 does, and the rest of the CDR3 is filled in from the germline J gene. V is TRBV5-6 and J is TRBJ2-1; TRBD2 aligns across 8 bases. This CDR3 has 15 amino acids. Germline V lookup: CDR1 SGHDT, CDR2 YYEEEE. V lost 4 bases and J lost 1; bases outside the gene matches: 4. CDR3 sequence reads: CASSPGLESYNEQFF. Incomplete CDR3 DNA: TGTGCCAGCAGCCCGGGACTAGAGTCCTACAATGAG. Variable domain in full (rest from reference TRBV5-6 and TRBJ2-1): DAGVTQSPTHLIKTRGQQVTLRCSPKSGHDTVSWYQQALGQGPQFIFQYYEEEERQRGNFPDRFSGHQFPNYSSELNVNALLLGDSALYLCASSPGLESYNEQFFGPGTRLTVL.

About this clone: Coverage ceases 3 residues before the CDR3 finishes, and the germline J gene fills in the end. The chain joins TRBV2 to TRBJ1-6; D may be TRBD1 (6 bases). The V end was cut by 4 bases, the J end by 7 bases, with 11 bases between. Germline loops: CDR1 SNHLY, CDR2 FYNNEI. The CDR3 is made up of 14 amino acids. This chain's CDR3 is CASSALDRNSPLHF. Incomplete CDR3 DNA: TGTGCCAGCAGTGCCCTGGACAGAAATTCACCC. The whole variable domain, filled in from reference TRBV2 and TRBJ1-6, reads EPEVTQTPSHQVTQMGQEVILRCVPISNHLYFYWYRQILGQKVEFLVSFYNNEISEKSEIFDDQFSVERPDGSNFTLKIRSTKLEDSAMYFCASSALDRNSPLHFGNGTRLTVT.

In regard to this clone: Sequencing ends 3 residues short of the CDR3 end; the germline J gene provides the rest. The V call is TRBV14, the J call TRBJ2-3, with a tentative D call TRBD1 (5 bases). V was clipped by 0 bases and J by 4 bases, with 11 bases between them. CDR3 size: 15 residues. The germline gives CDR1 SGHDN, CDR2 FVKESK. The CDR3 protein is CASSQELSGPDTQYF. The DNA read from the CDR3 is TGTGCCAGCAGCCAAGAGCTCTCAGGGCCAGATACG.

For this clone: With the read ending 3 residues before the CDR3 end, the germline J gene is used to fill in that end. This chain connects TRBV29-1 to TRBJ2-7; 11 bases align to TRBD2. Germline CDR1 SQVTM, CDR2 ANQGSEA. Trimming cost V 6 bases and J 2 bases; bases outside gene matches: 0. The CDR3 covers 12 residues. The DNA read from the CDR3 is TGCAGCGTGGGACTAGCGGCCTACGAG. Translation: CSVGLAAYE. The whole CDR3 sequence reads CSVGLAAYEQYF.

The part of the CDR3 DNA that was read is TGTGCCAGCAGCCGAAGTTCAGGGCTTAATGAAAAA. It specifies CASSRSSGLNEK. The complete CDR3 sequence is CASSRSSGLNEKLFF. V is TRBV13 and J is TRBJ1-4; a weak D match, TRBD1 (5 bases). The sequence runs out 3 residues before the end of the CDR3; the remainder is reconstructed from the germline J gene. The CDR3 contains 15 residues. The V end lost 5 bases, the J end lost 4 bases, and 14 bases lay between the germline ends. Germline-derived CDR1 and CDR2 are PRHDT and FYEKMQ (reference sequence). Filled out from reference TRBV13 and TRBJ1-4, the complete variable domain reads AAGVIQSPRHLIKEKRETATLKCYPIPRHDTVYWYQQGPGQDPQFLISFYEKMQSDKGSIPDRFSAQQFSDYHSELNMSSLELGDSALYFCASSRSSGLNEKLFFGSGTQLSVL.

As for this clone: The read stops 3 residues short of the end of the CDR3; the missing end is completed from the germline J gene. The rearrangement links TRBV28 to TRBJ2-7, with 13 bases lining up with TRBD2. CDR3 length equals 16 residues. V shed 3 bases, J shed 5 bases, and the junction held 7 bases outside the gene matches. The germline CDR1 and CDR2 sequences are MDHEN and SYDVKM. CDR3 DNA (partial): TGTGCCAGCAGTTTTCCAGGACTAGCGGGAGACCACGAG. Translation gives CASSFPGLAGDHE. The CDR3 in its entirety is CASSFPGLAGDHEQYF.

To note about this clone: The sequence runs out 3 residues before the end of the CDR3; the remainder is reconstructed from the germline J gene. This sequence joins TRBV5-4 and TRBJ1-1, with unresolved D. This CDR3 comprises 12 residues. Per the germline V gene, CDR1 is SGHNT and CDR2 is YYREEE (reference sequence). Here the CDR3 reads CASSLVSSEAFF. The sequenced CDR3 bases are TGTGCCAGCAGCTTGGTATCTTCGGAA.

As regards this clone: The read halts 3 residues ahead of the CDR3 end, with the missing end drawn from the germline J gene. The rearrangement joins TRBV7-6 to TRBJ2-7; 7 bases are a match to TRBD1. With V trimmed by 1 base and J by 6 bases, 6 bases remained unmatched. This CDR3 spans 14 amino acids. CDR1 SGHVS and CDR2 FNYEAQ come from the germline V gene. CDR3 sequence: CASSLEAGGIEQYF. Partial CDR3 DNA: TGTGCCAGCAGCTTAGAGGCAGGGGGAATCGAG.

Notes on this clone: Coverage ceases 3 residues before the CDR3 finishes, and the germline J gene fills in the end. This sequence joins TRBV5-1 and TRBJ2-3, with 7 bases fitting TRBD1. Per the germline V gene, CDR1 is SGHRS and CDR2 is YFSETQ. Trimming removed 4 bases from V and 0 bases from J; junction bases left unmatched: 5. The CDR3 contains 15 residues. The CDR3 region is CASSLGQASTDTQYF. The part of the CDR3 DNA that was read is TGCGCCAGCAGCCTCGGACAGGCTAGCACAGATACG.

In regard to this clone: From the germline J gene comes the end of the CDR3, since the read stops 3 residues before it. The rearrangement uses TRBV3-1 (or the pseudogene TRBV3-2) and TRBJ2-1; D is perhaps TRBD2 (6 bases). The CDR3 is 15 residues long. Trimming stripped 8 bases from V and 4 bases from J, with 18 bases between. Germline V gene data show CDR1 as LGHDT and CDR2 as YNNKEL (reference sequence). The CDR3 bases that were read are TGTGCCAGCCGCGGGGCGGGGAGAGATTACAATGAG. Amino acid sequence: CASRGAGRDYNE. The entire CDR3 is CASRGAGRDYNEQFF.

Note on this clone: The CDR3 goes on 3 residues after the read ends, and that part is filled in from the germline J gene. V and J are TRBV7-9 and TRBJ2-1, with D maybe TRBD1 (6 bases). CDR1 is SEHNR, CDR2 FQNEAQ, per germline (reference sequence). The CDR3 totals 15 residues. Deletions cut 3 bases from V and 5 bases from J, with 14 bases between. The CDR3 protein is CASSLRQGLNNEQFF. The CDR3 bases that were read are TGTGCCAGCAGCTTGAGGCAGGGGCTGAACAATGAG.

Notes on this clone: The observed sequence ends 3 residues before the CDR3 terminus, with the missing tail filled in from the germline J gene. The gene calls are TRBV9 and TRBJ2-2; 9 positions agree with TRBD1. Germline values: CDR1 SGDLS, CDR2 YYNGEE. Germline trimming cut 6 bases from V and 4 bases from J; bases unmatched to any gene: 10. The CDR3 extends over 16 amino acids. The sequenced CDR3 bases are TGTGCCAGCACCTTAACAGGGGGCGCCGGCACCGGGGAG. Protein sequence: CASTLTGGAGTGE. The full CDR3 protein is CASTLTGGAGTGELFF. The full variable domain, with the rest looked up from reference TRBV9 and TRBJ2-2, is DSGVTQTPKHLITATGQRVTLRCSPRSGDLSVYWYQQSLDQGLQFLIQYYNGEERAKGNILERFSAQQFPDLHSELNLSSLELGDSALYFCASTLTGGAGTGELFFGEGSRLTVL.

With regard to this clone: The read falls 3 residues short of the CDR3 end, and the missing part is taken from the germline J gene. The rearrangement uses TRBV7-9 and TRBJ2-1, with a possible D match to TRBD2 (6 bases). The CDR3 extends over 15 amino acids. Looked up from germline, CDR1 is SEHNR and CDR2 is FQNEAQ (reference sequence). Trimming cost V 7 bases and J 0 bases, with 13 bases left between them. Incomplete CDR3 DNA: TGTGCCAGCACCCCTGGGGGGAGCTCCTACAATGAG. It is translated as CASTPGGSSYNE. The full CDR3 is CASTPGGSSYNEQFF.

Points on this clone: The CDR3 end is not reached by the read, which stops 3 residues before it; the germline J gene fills it in. V gene TRBV6-1 combines with J gene TRBJ2-3; weak D call: TRBD1 (7 bases). Germline assignment: CDR1 MNHNS and CDR2 SASEGT. Trimming took 3 bases from V and 2 from J, leaving 12 bases between them. The CDR3 runs 15 residues. Partial CDR3 DNA: TGTGCCAGCAGTGACAACAGGGGACTCACAGATACG. Translation gives CASSDNRGLTDT. In full, the CDR3 reads CASSDNRGLTDTQYF.

The CDR3 protein is CAMITSGHLSYNSPLHF. Partial CDR3 DNA: TGTGCCATGATAACCTCGGGACACCTCTCCTATAATTCACCC. This chain links TRBV10-3 with TRBJ1-6, with D possibly matching TRBD1 (6 bases). The read finishes 3 residues shy of the CDR3 end, and the germline J gene is used to complete it. CDR3 length equals 17 residues. The germline V gene has CDR1 ENHRY and CDR2 SYGVKD. V was pared by 9 bases and J by 0 bases, with 18 bases between.

About this clone: The sequenced fragment ends 3 residues before the CDR3 boundary, so the rest is inferred from the germline J gene. The chain has TRBV29-1 and TRBJ1-1, with unresolved D. The CDR3 is made up of 12 amino acids. The V gene's germline CDR1 is SQVTM and CDR2 ANQGSEA. V dropped 4 bases and J dropped 2 bases, with 8 bases sitting between them. The CDR3 sequence: CSVGAPNTEAFF. The sequenced CDR3 bases are TGCAGCGTTGGGGCACCAAACACTGAA.

Note on this clone: The CDR3 end falls 3 residues outside the read, so it is completed with the germline J gene. The V gene is TRBV6-1, the J gene TRBJ1-5, with a weak D call TRBD1 (6 bases). Per the germline V gene, CDR1 is MNHNS and CDR2 is SASEGT. V was pared by 2 bases and J by 3 bases, with 14 bases between. The CDR3 has 16 residues. CDR3: CASSESGTYFNQPQHF. CDR3 bases read: TGTGCCAGCAGTGAATCGGGGACATATTTCAATCAGCCC.

As concerns this clone: The sequence runs out 3 residues before the end of the CDR3; the remainder is reconstructed from the germline J gene. This chain joins TRBV4-2 and TRBJ2-2; TRBD2 matches at 13 bases. The CDR3 loop spans 19 amino acids. V gave up 3 bases and J gave up 0 bases; unmatched junction bases: 7. CDR1 is LGHNA, CDR2 YNFKEQ, per germline. The CDR3 loop reads CASSQVPGLAGPNTGELFF. CDR3 DNA (partial): TGTGCCAGCAGCCAGGTACCGGGACTAGCGGGACCGAACACCGGGGAG.

About this clone: Read coverage stops 3 residues before the CDR3 terminus; the germline J gene supplies the remainder. The chain carries TRBV20-1 and TRBJ2-7; TRBD1 matches 7 bases. Germline assignment: CDR1 DFQATT and CDR2 SNEGSKA (reference sequence). The junction had 7 bases not matched to a gene; V was cut back by 2 bases and J by 3 bases. This CDR3 is 14 amino acids long. CDR3 sequence: CSARLQGRGYEQYF. Partial CDR3 DNA: TGCAGTGCTAGACTACAGGGGAGAGGCTACGAG.

Concerning this clone itself: The CDR3 is cut off 3 residues early in the read; its end comes from the germline J gene. V gene TRBV7-6 combines with J gene TRBJ2-3, with TRBD2 matching over 9 bases. V shed 1 base, J shed 2 bases, and the junction held 7 bases outside the gene matches. CDR3 size: 17 residues. In germline, CDR1 is SGHVS, CDR2 FNYEAQ. The part of the CDR3 DNA that was read is TGTGCCAGCAGCTTAGTCTGGGCTAGCGGGAACACAGATACG. It codes for CASSLVWASGNTDT. Given in full, the CDR3 is CASSLVWASGNTDTQYF.